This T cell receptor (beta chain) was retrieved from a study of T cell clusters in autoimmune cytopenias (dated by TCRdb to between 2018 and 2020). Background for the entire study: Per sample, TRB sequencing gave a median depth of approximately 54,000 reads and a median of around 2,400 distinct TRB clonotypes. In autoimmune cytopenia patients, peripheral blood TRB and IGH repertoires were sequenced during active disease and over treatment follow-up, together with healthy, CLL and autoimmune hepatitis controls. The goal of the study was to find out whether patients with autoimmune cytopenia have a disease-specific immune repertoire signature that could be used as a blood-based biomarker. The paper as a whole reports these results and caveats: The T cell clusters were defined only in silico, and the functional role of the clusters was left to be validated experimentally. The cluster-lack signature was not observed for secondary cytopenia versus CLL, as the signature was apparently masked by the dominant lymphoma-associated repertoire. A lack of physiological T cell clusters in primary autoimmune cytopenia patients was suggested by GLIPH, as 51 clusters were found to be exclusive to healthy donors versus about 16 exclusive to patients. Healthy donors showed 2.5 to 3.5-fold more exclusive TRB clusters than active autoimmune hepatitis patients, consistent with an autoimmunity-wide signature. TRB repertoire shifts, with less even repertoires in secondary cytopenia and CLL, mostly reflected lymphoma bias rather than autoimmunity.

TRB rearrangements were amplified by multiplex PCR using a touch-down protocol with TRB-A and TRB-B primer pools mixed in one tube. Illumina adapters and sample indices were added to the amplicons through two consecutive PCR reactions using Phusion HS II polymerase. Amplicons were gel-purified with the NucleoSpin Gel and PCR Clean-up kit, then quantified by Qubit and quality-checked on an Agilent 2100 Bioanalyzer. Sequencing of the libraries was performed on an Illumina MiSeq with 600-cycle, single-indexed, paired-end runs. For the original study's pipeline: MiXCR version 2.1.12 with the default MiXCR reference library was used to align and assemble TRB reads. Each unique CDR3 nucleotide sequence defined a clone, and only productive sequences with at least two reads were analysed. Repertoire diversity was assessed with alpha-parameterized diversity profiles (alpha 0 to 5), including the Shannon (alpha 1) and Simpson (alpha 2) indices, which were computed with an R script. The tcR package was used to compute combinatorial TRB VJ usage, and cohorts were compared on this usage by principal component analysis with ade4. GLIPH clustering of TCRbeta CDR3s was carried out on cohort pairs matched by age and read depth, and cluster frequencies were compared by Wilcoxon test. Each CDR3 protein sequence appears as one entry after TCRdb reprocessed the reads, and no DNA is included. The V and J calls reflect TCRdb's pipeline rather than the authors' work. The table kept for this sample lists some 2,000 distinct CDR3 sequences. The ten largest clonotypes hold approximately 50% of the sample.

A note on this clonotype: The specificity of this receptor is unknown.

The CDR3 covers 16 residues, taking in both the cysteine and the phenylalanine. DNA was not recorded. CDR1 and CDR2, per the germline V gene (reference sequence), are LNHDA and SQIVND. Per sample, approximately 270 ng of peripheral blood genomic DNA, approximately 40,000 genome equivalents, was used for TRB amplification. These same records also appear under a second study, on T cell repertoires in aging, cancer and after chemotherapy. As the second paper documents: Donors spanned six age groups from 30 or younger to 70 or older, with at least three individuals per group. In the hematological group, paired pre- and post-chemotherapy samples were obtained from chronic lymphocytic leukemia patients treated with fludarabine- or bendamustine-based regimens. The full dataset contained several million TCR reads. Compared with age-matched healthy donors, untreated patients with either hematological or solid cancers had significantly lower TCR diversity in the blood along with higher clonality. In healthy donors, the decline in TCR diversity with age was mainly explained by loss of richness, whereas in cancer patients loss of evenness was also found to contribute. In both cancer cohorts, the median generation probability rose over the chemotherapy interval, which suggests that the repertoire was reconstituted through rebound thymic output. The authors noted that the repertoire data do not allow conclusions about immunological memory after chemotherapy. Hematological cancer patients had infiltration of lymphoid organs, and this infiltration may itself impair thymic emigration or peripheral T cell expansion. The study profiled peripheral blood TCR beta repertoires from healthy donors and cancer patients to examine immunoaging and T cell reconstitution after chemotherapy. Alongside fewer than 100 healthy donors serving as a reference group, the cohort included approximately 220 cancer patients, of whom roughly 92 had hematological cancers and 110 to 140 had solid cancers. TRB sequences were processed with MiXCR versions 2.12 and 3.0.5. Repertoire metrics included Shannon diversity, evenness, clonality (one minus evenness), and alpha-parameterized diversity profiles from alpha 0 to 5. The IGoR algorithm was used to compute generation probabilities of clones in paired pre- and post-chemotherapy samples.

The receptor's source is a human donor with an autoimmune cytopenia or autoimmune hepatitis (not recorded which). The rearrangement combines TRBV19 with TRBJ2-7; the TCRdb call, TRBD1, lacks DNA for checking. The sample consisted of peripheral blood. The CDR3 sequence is CASSETGTGGRNEQYF.